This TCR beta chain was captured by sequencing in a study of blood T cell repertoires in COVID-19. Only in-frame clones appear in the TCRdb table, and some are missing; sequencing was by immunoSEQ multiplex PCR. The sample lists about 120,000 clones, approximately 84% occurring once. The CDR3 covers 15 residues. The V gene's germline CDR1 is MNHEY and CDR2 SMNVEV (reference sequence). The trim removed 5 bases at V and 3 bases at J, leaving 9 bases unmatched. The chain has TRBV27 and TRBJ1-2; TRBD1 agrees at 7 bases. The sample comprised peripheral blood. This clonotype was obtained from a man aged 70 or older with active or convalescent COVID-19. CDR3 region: CASSPQGGLDYGYTF. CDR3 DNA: TGTGCCAGCAGTCCCCAGGGGGGTTTGGACTATGGCTACACCTTC.